The 4 T cell receptor beta chains presented below share a single source sample, sequenced in a study of T cell changes during pregnancy in multiple sclerosis. TCRdb's copy holds only in-frame clones and misses some; the assay was immunoSEQ multiplex PCR. The data contain around 100,000 clones, 91% of them singletons. This specimen was peripheral blood, taken after pregnancy. The receptors come from a female donor with multiple sclerosis, enrolled in a pregnancy study.

The rearrangement joins TRBV5-6 to TRBJ2-3; TRBD2 matches 13 bases. The CDR3 length is 16 residues. The V and J ends lost 6 bases and 2 bases, in that order; junction bases with no gene match: 6. Looked up from germline, CDR1 is SGHDT and CDR2 is YYEEEE. The CDR3 reads CASTRLAGGITDTQYF. The DNA for the CDR3 is TGTGCCAGCACCCGACTAGCGGGGGGAATCACAGATACGCAGTATTTT.

The chain combines TRBV4-1 with TRBJ1-2; D remains ambiguous. The germline V and J ends were trimmed by 2 bases and 0 bases, with 7 bases remaining between them. Germline assignment: CDR1 MGHRA and CDR2 YSYEKL. The CDR3 extends over 14 amino acids. CDR3 sequence (DNA): TGCGCCAGCAGCCAAATACAGACTAACTATGGCTACACCTTC. Translated: CASSQIQTNYGYTF.

The chain links TRBV15 to TRBJ2-3, with D perhaps TRBD1 (6 bases). V gave up 8 bases and J gave up 1 base, with 13 bases separating them. Germline assignment: CDR1 LNHNV and CDR2 YYDKDF (reference sequence). CDR3 length: 14 residues. The chain's CDR3 is CATEGDTRTDTQYF. DNA of the CDR3: TGTGCCACCGAGGGGGACACACGCACAGATACGCAGTATTTT.

The chain combines TRBV5-8 with TRBJ2-1; the match to TRBD2 covers 8 bases. The CDR3 length is 14 residues. Germline values: CDR1 SGHTS, CDR2 YDEGEE. Germline trimming cut 0 bases from V and 9 bases from J; bases unmatched to any gene: 5. CDR3 sequence: CASSLVDGGGEQFF. DNA of the CDR3: TGTGCCAGCAGCTTGGTAGACGGGGGGGGTGAGCAGTTCTTC.